The 3 T cell receptor beta chains given below trace back to one sample, sequenced in a study of blood T cell repertoires in COVID-19. The method was immunoSEQ multiplex PCR; TCRdb's version includes in-frame clones alone and lacks a portion of them. The repertoire has around 80,000 clones, around 90% of them found once; the top ten carry around a tenth. Material: peripheral blood. The receptor set was obtained from a human donor in a cohort sampled during active COVID-19.

This clone was counted once. The chain employs TRBV5-1 and TRBJ2-2, with TRBD1 matching 9 bases. Germline assignment: CDR1 SGHRS and CDR2 YFSETQ. The CDR3 has 15 amino acids. V lost 0 bases and J lost 4; bases outside the gene matches: 1. The CDR3 nucleotides are TGCGCCAGCAGCTTGGCACAGGGGGCCACCGGGGAGCTGTTTTTT. Translation: CASSLAQGATGELFF.

The V call is TRBV5-4, the J call TRBJ2-1; 8 bases map to TRBD2. The CDR3 contains 13 residues. Trimming at V came to 3 bases and at J to 14 bases, leaving 10 bases not matched to a gene. Germline-derived CDR1 and CDR2 are SGHNT and YYREEE (reference sequence). The CDR3 region has the DNA TGTGCCAGCAGCTCTAGGGGTAGCGGGGAGGAGTTCTTC. Amino acids: CASSSRGSGEEFF.

The chain is built from TRBV5-1 and TRBJ1-4; 8 bases align to TRBD1. CDR1 is SGHRS, CDR2 YFSETQ, per germline. Unmatched junction bases numbered 1, after V lost 0 bases and J lost 3 bases. The CDR3 sequence is 15 residues long. The CDR3 reads CASSLETGANEKLFF. CDR3 in DNA: TGCGCCAGCAGCTTGGAGACAGGGGCTAATGAAAAACTGTTTTTT.